The rows below give T cell receptor beta chains drawn from one sample of a study of blood T cell repertoires in COVID-19. Measured with immunoSEQ multiplex PCR; TCRdb has only the in-frame clones, and not every one. This table has about 280,000 clones, about four fifths appearing once. Sequences were obtained from PBMCs or T cells enriched from blood (not recorded which). Source of these receptors: a man between 35 and 55 years old who had been exposed to COVID-19. The CDR3 runs from the conserved cysteine through the conserved F or W. D genes are given only for firm matches. Expanded clones get a size class; other rows say once, few or many, or leave the size out.

V	size	D	J	DNA	CDR3
TRBV30	.	TRBD1	TRBJ1-2	TGTGCCTGGACGACAGGGAAAGACTATGGCTACACCTTC	CAWTTGKDYGYTF
TRBV19	.	TRBD1	TRBJ2-5	TGTGCCAGTAGTACCGGGACAGGGTTCGCGGAGACCCAGTACTTC	CASSTGTGFAETQYF
TRBV14	.	.	TRBJ1-2	TGTGCCAGCAGCCAAGTACAGGGTTTTTATGGCTACACCTTC	CASSQVQGFYGYTF
TRBV6-5	.	.	TRBJ2-7	TGTGCCAGCTCGGAGGGCCAAGGGCACGACGAGCAGTACTTC	CASSEGQGHDEQYF
TRBV30	.	TRBD1	TRBJ2-7	TGTGCCTGGAGTCGTTCTCCCGGGACAGGGGTTTTCGAGCAGTACTTC	CAWSRSPGTGVFEQYF
TRBV6-1	.	TRBD2	TRBJ2-3	TGTGCCAGCAGCGAAAAAGCGGGATGGGGAATAGGGAGCACAGATACGCAGTATTTT	CASSEKAGWGIGSTDTQYF
TRBV3-1/TRBV3-2	.	.	TRBJ2-5	TGTGCCAGCAGGTTTTCCGGGAGCGGTGAGACCCAGTACTTC	CASRFSGSGETQYF
TRBV3-1/TRBV3-2	many	.	TRBJ1-1	TGTGCCAGCAGCCAATATGGGCGTGCCGGTGAAGCTTTCTTT	CASSQYGRAGEAFF
TRBV12-3/TRBV12-4	few	.	TRBJ2-1	TGTGCCAGCAGTTTTATCAGGGGTGATGAGCAGTTCTTC	CASSFIRGDEQFF
TRBV3-1/TRBV3-2	.	.	TRBJ2-7	TGTGCCAGCAGCCAAGTTTTATCCGAGCAGTACTTC	CASSQVLSEQYF
TRBV6-5	.	.	TRBJ1-2	TGTGCCAGCTCCCCCGACAGGATGGTCTATGGCTACACCTTC	CASSPDRMVYGYTF
TRBV3-1/TRBV3-2	.	TRBD2	TRBJ2-1	TGTGCCAGCAGCCTCGTAGCGGGAGGAAAATACAATGAGCAGTTCTTC	CASSLVAGGKYNEQFF
TRBV5-1	.	TRBD2	TRBJ2-5	TGCGCCAGCAGCTTGGCATGGGGGGGAGAGACCCAGTACTTC	CASSLAWGGETQYF
TRBV12-3/TRBV12-4	many	TRBD1	TRBJ1-1	TGTGCCAGCAGTGCATCAGGGGGAGCGGCTTTCTTT	CASSASGGAAFF
TRBV2	.	.	TRBJ1-1	TGTGCCAGCTTACGGAGGGTGAACACTGAAGCTTTCTTT	CASLRRVNTEAFF
TRBV5-8	.	TRBD1	TRBJ2-4	TGTGCCAGCAGCTGGACTCCGACAGGGCTGAGAAACATTCAGTACTTC	CASSWTPTGLRNIQYF
TRBV14	.	TRBD2	TRBJ2-5	TGTGCCAGCAGCCAACTAGCGGGAAGAGAGACCCAGTACTTC	CASSQLAGRETQYF
TRBV7-2	.	.	TRBJ1-4	TGTGCCAGCAGCTTATCCAGGGATAATGAAAAACTGTTTTTT	CASSLSRDNEKLFF
TRBV15	.	.	TRBJ1-2	TGTGCCACCAGCAGAGCAACCCAGGTGGCGGGCGGCTACACCTTC	CATSRATQVAGGYTF
TRBV19	many	.	TRBJ1-5	TGTGCCAGTCAAGGGGGAAATAGCAATCAGCCCCAGCATTTT	CASQGGNSNQPQHF
TRBV19	few	.	TRBJ1-3	TGTGCCAGTAAATTAGTCGGCAGGAACTCTGGAAACACCATATATTTT	CASKLVGRNSGNTIYF
TRBV5-1	.	TRBD1	TRBJ1-1	TGCGCCAGCAGCTTGGCTCAGGGGGGACAGTTCTATGGGACTGAAGCTTTCTTT	CASSLAQGGQFYGTEAFF
TRBV27	.	TRBD2	TRBJ2-1	TGTGCCAGCAGACTAGCGGCCTCAAACTCCTACAATGAGCAGTTCTTC	CASRLAASNSYNEQFF
TRBV6-5	.	.	TRBJ2-2	TGTGCCAGCAGCCCAGGGGTTAGGGAGCTGTTTTTT	CASSPGVRELFF
TRBV5-1	.	.	TRBJ1-4	TGCGCCAGCAGCTTGACCGGGACATCGGAGGAAAAACTGTTTTTT	CASSLTGTSEEKLFF
TRBV5-1	.	TRBD2	TRBJ2-7	TGCGCCAGCAGCATATCTAGCGGGACCGCGGGGGGTGTCTACGAGCAGTACTTC	CASSISSGTAGGVYEQYF
TRBV7-9	.	.	TRBJ2-5	TGTGCCAGCAGACAAGAAGAGACCCAGTACTTC	CASRQEETQYF
TRBV18	.	.	TRBJ1-5	TGTGCCAGCTCACCAGGTCTATACCCGAGAAATCAGCCCCAGCATTTT	CASSPGLYPRNQPQHF
TRBV27	.	.	TRBJ1-5	TGTGCCAGCAGTTTCCAGCGCCGTTCACCCCAGCATTTT	CASSFQRRSPQHF
TRBV5-5	.	TRBD2	TRBJ2-3	TGTGCCAGCAGTCCTCAGCGGGAGGTCACAGATACGCAGTATTTT	CASSPQREVTDTQYF
TRBV15	.	TRBD1	TRBJ1-2	TGTGCCACCAGCAGGCTGACAGGGGGATATGGCTACACCTTC	CATSRLTGGYGYTF
TRBV7-3	.	TRBD2	TRBJ2-1	TGTGCCAGCAGCTTAAGATTCGGCGGCGGGACTAGCGGGAGAGGGTCCCACAATGAGCAGTTCTTC	CASSLRFGGGTSGRGSHNEQFF
TRBV7-9	.	.	TRBJ1-1	TGTGCCAGCAGCTTAGTCGGGGGGAGGTGGACTGAAGCTTTCTTT	CASSLVGGRWTEAFF
TRBV7-2	once	TRBD2	TRBJ2-7	TGTGCCAGCAGCGACGGGACTAGCGAGACCTACGAGCAGTACTTC	CASSDGTSETYEQYF
TRBV7-9	.	TRBD2	TRBJ2-5	TGTGCCAGCAGCCTCGGGACTAGCGGACAAGAGACCCAGTACTTC	CASSLGTSGQETQYF
TRBV3-1/TRBV3-2	.	TRBD1	TRBJ2-3	TGTGCCAGCAGCCCAGACCAAAGGACAGGGCCCAATTTT	CASSPDQRTGPNF
TRBV19	.	TRBD2	TRBJ2-1	TGTGCCAGTAGTATAGGACTAGCGGGACTGGATGAGCAGTTCTTC	CASSIGLAGLDEQFF
TRBV27	.	.	TRBJ2-1	TGTGCCAGCAGTTTATCGGCCCCCTACAATGAGCAGTTCTTC	CASSLSAPYNEQFF
TRBV27	.	TRBD1	TRBJ2-1	TGTGCCAGCAGTATGACAGGGAGCAATGAGCAGTTCTTC	CASSMTGSNEQFF
TRBV10-3	.	.	TRBJ2-7	TGTGCCATCAGTGGTACAGACTACGAGCAGTACTTC	CAISGTDYEQYF
TRBV29-1	.	TRBD1	TRBJ2-2	TGCAGCGTCACCGGGACAGGGGTCTCCGGGGAGCTGTTTTTT	CSVTGTGVSGELFF
TRBV2	.	TRBD1	TRBJ2-7	TGTGCCAGCAGTGACAGGGACAGCCTGGGGTACGAGCAGTACTTC	CASSDRDSLGYEQYF
TRBV5-1	.	.	TRBJ2-1	TGCGCCAGCAGCTTGGTTGCGGGTTCCTACAATGAGCAGTTCTTC	CASSLVAGSYNEQFF
TRBV18	.	TRBD2	TRBJ2-1	TGTGCCAGCTCCCCCCGTCTAGCGGGAATAGGCGATGAGCAGTTCTTC	CASSPRLAGIGDEQFF
TRBV9	.	TRBD2	TRBJ2-3	TGTGCCAGCAGCGGGTCCCCGGGACTAGCGACAGATACGCAGTATTTT	CASSGSPGLATDTQYF
TRBV5-6	.	.	TRBJ2-7	TGTGCCAGCAGCTTGGGGCAGGGTATCTACTACGAGCAGTACTTC	CASSLGQGIYYEQYF
TRBV18	.	TRBD1	TRBJ1-1	TGTGCCAGCTCACCCACCGGGACAGGGGACACTGAAGCTTTCTTT	CASSPTGTGDTEAFF
TRBV25-1	.	.	TRBJ1-2	TGTGCCAGCAGGCAGGGGCAACTTATGGGCGGCTACACCTTC	CASRQGQLMGGYTF
TRBV9	once	TRBD1	TRBJ2-7	TGTGCCAGCAGCAGGGACAGGGGGCTCTACGAGCAGTACTTC	CASSRDRGLYEQYF
TRBV5-5	.	TRBD1	TRBJ2-5	TGTGCCAGCAGCCCAAGCACAGGGGGCCAAGAGACCCAGTACTTC	CASSPSTGGQETQYF
TRBV11-2	.	.	TRBJ2-2	TGTGCCAGCCGCGCCCGGGAGCTGTTTTTT	CASRARELFF
TRBV5-1	once	TRBD2	TRBJ2-3	TGCGCCAGCAGCGCCGGGACTAGCGTTACAGATACGCAGTATTTT	CASSAGTSVTDTQYF